A selection of T cell receptor beta chains follows, all from one sample in a study of blood T cell repertoires in COVID-19. The table came from immunoSEQ multiplex PCR; TCRdb's copy has only in-frame clones and leaves some out. The sample has around 620,000 clones; just under 90% are singletons. Sequencing input: peripheral blood. These receptors were taken from a woman younger than 35 with acute or convalescent COVID-19. Each CDR3 is given with its conserved first and last residue. A D gene is named only where the DNA matches it firmly. Clone size is not always given. Where it is, it says once, few, many or a class for expanded clones.

TRBV5-4	TRBD1	few	TRBJ2-1	CASSSPIRDSYNEQFF	TGTGCCAGCAGCTCGCCAATCCGGGACAGTTACAATGAGCAGTTCTTC
TRBV3-1/TRBV3-2	-	-	TRBJ2-7	CASSQDPSYEQYF	TGTGCCAGCAGCCAAGATCCATCCTACGAGCAGTACTTC
TRBV24-1	TRBD1	-	TRBJ1-5	CATSDRGTGGGQPQHF	TGTGCCACCAGTGACCGCGGGACAGGGGGCGGTCAGCCCCAGCATTTT
TRBV7-9	TRBD1	-	TRBJ1-1	CASSPRQGGNTEAFF	TGTGCCAGCAGCCCCCGACAGGGTGGGAACACTGAAGCTTTCTTT
TRBV7-9	TRBD1	once	TRBJ2-1	CASNFRDRDYNEQFF	TGTGCCAGCAACTTCCGGGACAGGGACTACAATGAGCAGTTCTTC
TRBV4-1	-	once	TRBJ2-7	CASSQDLSGLSYEQYF	TGCGCCAGCAGCCAAGATCTTTCAGGGTTATCCTACGAGCAGTACTTC
TRBV13	TRBD2	-	TRBJ2-3	CASSSLAGGDTQYF	TGTGCCAGCAGCTCCTTAGCGGGGGGAGATACGCAGTATTTT
TRBV2	-	once	TRBJ2-5	CASSGQGDQETQYF	TGTGCCAGCAGTGGGCAGGGCGACCAAGAGACCCAGTACTTC
TRBV19	TRBD2	-	TRBJ2-7	CASSIRLWTSYEQYF	TGTGCCAGTAGTATCAGATTGTGGACTAGCTACGAGCAGTACTTC
TRBV24-1	TRBD1	once	TRBJ1-2	CATSGTGNYGYTF	TGTGCCACCAGTGGGACAGGGAACTATGGCTACACCTTC
TRBV4-2	-	-	TRBJ1-5	CASSQDQEYNQPQHF	TGTGCCAGCAGCCAAGACCAGGAATACAATCAGCCCCAGCATTTT
TRBV6-4	TRBD1	-	TRBJ2-3	CASSGDRDGTDTQYF	TGTGCCAGCAGCGGCGACAGGGATGGCACAGATACGCAGTATTTT
TRBV5-1	-	once	TRBJ1-6	CASSSRQKSSYNSPLHF	TGCGCCAGCAGCTCCAGACAGAAGAGCTCCTATAATTCACCCCTCCACTTT
TRBV27	-	-	TRBJ1-2	CASRGPPSYGGYTF	TGTGCCAGCCGCGGGCCACCAAGCTACGGAGGCTACACCTTC
TRBV30	TRBD1	-	TRBJ1-2	CAYQKTGSGGYTF	TGTGCCTACCAAAAGACAGGGAGCGGCGGCTACACCTTC
TRBV25-1	TRBD1	-	TRBJ1-1	CASSPNDRGQSEAFF	TGTGCCAGCAGTCCTAACGACAGGGGGCAGAGTGAAGCTTTCTTT
TRBV7-8	-	-	TRBJ1-5	CASSLYRLNQPQHF	TGTGCCAGCAGCTTATACAGGCTCAATCAGCCCCAGCATTTT
TRBV7-8	-	-	TRBJ1-5	CASSLTRWDIRNQPQHF	TGTGCCAGCAGCTTAACGCGATGGGACATCCGCAATCAGCCCCAGCATTTT
TRBV23-1	-	-	TRBJ2-7	CAVAPTYEQYF	TGCGCCGTAGCCCCTACCTACGAGCAGTACTTC
TRBV30	-	-	TRBJ2-1	CAWKPPGVNEQFF	TGTGCCTGGAAACCTCCAGGGGTGAATGAGCAGTTCTTC
TRBV6-7	-	-	TRBJ1-1	CASSYAVSEDSPWITEAFF	TGTGCCAGCAGTTACGCCGTATCTGAGGACAGTCCATGGATCACTGAAGCTTTCTTT
TRBV2	-	once	TRBJ2-5	CASSEARLETQYF	TGTGCCAGCAGTGAAGCGCGATTAGAGACCCAGTACTTC
TRBV18	-	-	TRBJ1-2	CASSGGQANYGYTF	TGTGCCAGCTCCGGCGGGCAGGCTAACTATGGCTACACCTTC
TRBV5-1	TRBD1	-	TRBJ1-6	CASSMDRASPLHF	TGCGCCAGCAGCATGGACAGGGCTTCACCCCTCCACTTT
TRBV2	-	-	TRBJ2-7	CASSPGRGRRTYEQYF	TGTGCCAGCAGCCCGGGCAGGGGTCGAAGAACCTACGAGCAGTACTTC
TRBV15	-	-	TRBJ2-7	CATSRDRGTTYEQYF	TGTGCCACCAGCAGAGATAGGGGGACAACATACGAGCAGTACTTC
TRBV10-2	-	-	TRBJ1-1	CASSKRLMNTEAFF	TGCGCCAGCAGTAAGAGGCTCATGAACACTGAAGCTTTCTTT
TRBV29-1	-	once	TRBJ1-3	CSVEGQGANTIYF	TGCAGCGTTGAAGGGCAGGGTGCGAACACCATATATTTT
TRBV24-1	-	-	TRBJ1-4	CATSEIHSEKLFF	TGTGCCACCAGTGAAATACATTCTGAAAAACTGTTTTTT
TRBV6-5	-	-	TRBJ1-2	CASSPKTGYGYTF	TGTGCCAGCAGCCCGAAGACAGGCTATGGCTACACCTTC
TRBV7-2	-	-	TRBJ1-5	CASSANNQPQHF	TGTGCCAGCAGCGCTAACAATCAGCCCCAGCATTTT
TRBV25-1	TRBD1	-	TRBJ2-2	CASKTGGLAGELFF	TGTGCCAGCAAGACAGGGGGTTTGGCCGGGGAGCTGTTTTTT
TRBV27	-	-	TRBJ2-1	CASSFGVGNEQFF	TGTGCCAGCAGTTTTGGAGTAGGCAATGAGCAGTTCTTC